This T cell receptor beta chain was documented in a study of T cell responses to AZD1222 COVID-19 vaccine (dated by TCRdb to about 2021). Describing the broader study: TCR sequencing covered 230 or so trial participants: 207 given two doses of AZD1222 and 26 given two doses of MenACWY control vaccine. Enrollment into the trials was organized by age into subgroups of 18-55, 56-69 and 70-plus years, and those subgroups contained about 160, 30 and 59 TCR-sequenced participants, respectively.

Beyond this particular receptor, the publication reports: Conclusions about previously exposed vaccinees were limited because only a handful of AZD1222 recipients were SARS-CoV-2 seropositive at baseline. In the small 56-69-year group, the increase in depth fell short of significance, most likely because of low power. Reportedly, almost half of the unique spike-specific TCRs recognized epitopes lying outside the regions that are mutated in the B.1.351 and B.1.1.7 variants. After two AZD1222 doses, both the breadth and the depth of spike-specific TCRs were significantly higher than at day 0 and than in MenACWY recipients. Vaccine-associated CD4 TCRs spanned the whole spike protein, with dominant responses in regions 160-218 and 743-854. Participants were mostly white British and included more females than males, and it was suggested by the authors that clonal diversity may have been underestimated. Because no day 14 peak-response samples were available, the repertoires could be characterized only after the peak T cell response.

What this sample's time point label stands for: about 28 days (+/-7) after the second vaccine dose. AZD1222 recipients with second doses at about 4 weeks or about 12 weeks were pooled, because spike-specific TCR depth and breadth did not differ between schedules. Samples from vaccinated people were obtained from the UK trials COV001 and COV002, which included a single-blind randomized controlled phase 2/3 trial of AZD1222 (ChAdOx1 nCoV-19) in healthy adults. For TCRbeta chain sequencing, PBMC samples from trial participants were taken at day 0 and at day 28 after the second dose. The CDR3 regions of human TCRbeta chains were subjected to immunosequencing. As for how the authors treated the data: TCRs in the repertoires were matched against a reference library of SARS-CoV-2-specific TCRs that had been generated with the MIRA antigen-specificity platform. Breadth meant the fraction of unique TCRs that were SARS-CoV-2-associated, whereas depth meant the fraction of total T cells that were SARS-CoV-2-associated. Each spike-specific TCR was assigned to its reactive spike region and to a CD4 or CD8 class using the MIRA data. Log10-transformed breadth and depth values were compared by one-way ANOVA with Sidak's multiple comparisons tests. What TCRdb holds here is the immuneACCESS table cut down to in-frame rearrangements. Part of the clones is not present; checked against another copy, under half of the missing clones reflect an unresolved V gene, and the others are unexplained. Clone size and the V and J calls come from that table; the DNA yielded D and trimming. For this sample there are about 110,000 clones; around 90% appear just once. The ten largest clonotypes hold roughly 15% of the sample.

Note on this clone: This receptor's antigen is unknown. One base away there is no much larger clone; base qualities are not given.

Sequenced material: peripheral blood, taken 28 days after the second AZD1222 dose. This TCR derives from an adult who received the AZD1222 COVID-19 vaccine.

The DNA sequence follows: TGTGCCAGTAGTATGGAAGGGGGCGTGAAGAGCTATGGCTACACCTTC. This is translated as CASSMEGGVKSYGYTF. The chain is encoded by TRBV19 joined to TRBJ1-2, and TRBD1 matches 7 of the central bases. Per the germline V gene (reference sequence), LNHDA is the CDR1 and SQIVND is the CDR2. V ends up 3 bases short and J 4 bases short, with an unmatched junction base count of 11. The CDR3 holds 16 amino acids from the cysteine to the phenylalanine. The only DNA kept is the CDR3, 48 bases in frame from the first base. Supplemented by the reference TRBV19 and TRBJ1-2 proteins around the CDR3, the complete variable domain is DGGITQSPKYLFRKEGQNVTLSCEQNLNHDAMYWYRQDPGQGLRLIYYSQIVNDFQKGDIAEGYSVSREKKESFPLTVTSAQKNPTAFYLCASSMEGGVKSYGYTFGSGTRLTVV.